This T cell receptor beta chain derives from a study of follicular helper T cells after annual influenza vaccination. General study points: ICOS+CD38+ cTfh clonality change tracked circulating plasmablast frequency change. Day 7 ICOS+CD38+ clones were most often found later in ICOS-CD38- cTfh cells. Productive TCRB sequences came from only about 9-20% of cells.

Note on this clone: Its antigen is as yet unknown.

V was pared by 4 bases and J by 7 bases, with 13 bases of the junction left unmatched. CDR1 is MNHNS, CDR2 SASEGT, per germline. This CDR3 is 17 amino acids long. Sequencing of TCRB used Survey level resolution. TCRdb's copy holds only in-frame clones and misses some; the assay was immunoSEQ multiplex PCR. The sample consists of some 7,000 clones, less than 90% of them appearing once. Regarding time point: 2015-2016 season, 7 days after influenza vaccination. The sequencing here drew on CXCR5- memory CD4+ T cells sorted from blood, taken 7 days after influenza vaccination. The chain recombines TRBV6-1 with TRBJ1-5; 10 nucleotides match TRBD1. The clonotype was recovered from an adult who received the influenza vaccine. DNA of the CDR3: TGTGCCAGCAGTGGACCGGGACAGGGGAGCCAAGGGCAGCCCCAGCATTTT. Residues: CASSGPGQGSQGQPQHF.